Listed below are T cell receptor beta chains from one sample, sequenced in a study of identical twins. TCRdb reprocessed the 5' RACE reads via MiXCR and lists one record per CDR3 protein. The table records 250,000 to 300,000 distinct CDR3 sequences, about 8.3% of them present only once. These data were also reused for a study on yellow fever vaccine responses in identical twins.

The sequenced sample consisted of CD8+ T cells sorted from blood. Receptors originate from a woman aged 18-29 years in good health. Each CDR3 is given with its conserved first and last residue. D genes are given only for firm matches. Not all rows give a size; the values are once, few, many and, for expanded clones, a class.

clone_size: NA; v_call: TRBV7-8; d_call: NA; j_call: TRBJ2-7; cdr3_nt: TGTGCCAGCAGCGAAAGGACAGTGTCTCGCTACGAGCAGTACTTC; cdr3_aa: CASSERTVSRYEQYF
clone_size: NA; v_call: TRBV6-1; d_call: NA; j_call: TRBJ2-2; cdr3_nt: TGTGCCAGCAGTGAAGCGCCGGGTCCAACCACCGGGGAGCTGTTTTTT; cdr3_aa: CASSEAPGPTTGELFF
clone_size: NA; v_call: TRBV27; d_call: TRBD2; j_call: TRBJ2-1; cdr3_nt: TGTGCCAGCAGTTTACGGACTAGCGGGAACAGTGAGCAGTTCTTC; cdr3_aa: CASSLRTSGNSEQFF
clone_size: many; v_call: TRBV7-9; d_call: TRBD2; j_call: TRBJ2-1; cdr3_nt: TGTGCCAGCACCCCCTATATGGGACTAGTGCAGTTCTTC; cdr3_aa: CASTPYMGLVQFF
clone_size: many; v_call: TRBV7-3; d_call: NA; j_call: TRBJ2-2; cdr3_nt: TGTGCCAGCAGCTCGGACGGGAACACCGGGGAGCTGTTTTTT; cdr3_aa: CASSSDGNTGELFF
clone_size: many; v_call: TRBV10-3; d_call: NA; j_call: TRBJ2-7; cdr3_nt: TGTGCCACCTATGGGACGAGCTCCTACGAGCAGTACTTC; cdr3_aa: CATYGTSSYEQYF
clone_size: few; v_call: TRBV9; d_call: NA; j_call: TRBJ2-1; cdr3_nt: TGTGCCAGCAGCGTGTTTCGGGGATCTCCGGTCCATGAGCAGTTCTTC; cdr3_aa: CASSVFRGSPVHEQFF
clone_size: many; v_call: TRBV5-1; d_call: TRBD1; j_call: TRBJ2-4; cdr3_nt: TGCGCCAGCATCCACAGGGGGCGAGGGGCCAAAAACATTCAGTACTTC; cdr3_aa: CASIHRGRGAKNIQYF
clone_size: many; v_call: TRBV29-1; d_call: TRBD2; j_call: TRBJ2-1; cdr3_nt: TGCAGCGTTGAGGGGGGGACCAAGAAGTTCTTC; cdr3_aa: CSVEGGTKKFF
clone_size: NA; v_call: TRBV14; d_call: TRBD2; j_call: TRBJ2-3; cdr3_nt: TGTGCCAGCAGCCAAGAGCCTCCCGTTGGGGGGGTAGATACGCAGTATTTT; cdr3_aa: CASSQEPPVGGVDTQYF
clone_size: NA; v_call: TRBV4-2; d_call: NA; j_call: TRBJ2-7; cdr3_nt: TGTGCCAGCAGCCAAGTCGAGGGTGTGGACGAGCAGTACTTC; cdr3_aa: CASSQVEGVDEQYF
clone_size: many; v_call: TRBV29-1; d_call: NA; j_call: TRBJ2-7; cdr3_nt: TGCAGCGTTGAGCTGGACTCCTACGAGCAGTACTTC; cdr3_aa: CSVELDSYEQYF
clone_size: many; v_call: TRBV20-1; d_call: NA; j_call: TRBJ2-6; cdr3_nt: TGCAGTGCTAGACTACCCAACAGGTCTGGGGCCAACGTCCTGACTTTC; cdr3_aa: CSARLPNRSGANVLTF
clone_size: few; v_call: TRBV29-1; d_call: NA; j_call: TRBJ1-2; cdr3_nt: TGCAGCGTCCCTCCGGGAGGGGCGACGGGTGGCTACACCTTC; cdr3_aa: CSVPPGGATGGYTF
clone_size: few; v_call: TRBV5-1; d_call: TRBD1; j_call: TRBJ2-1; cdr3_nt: TGCGCCAGCAGCTTGGTGGGACAGGGGAACAATGAGCAGTTCTTC; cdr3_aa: CASSLVGQGNNEQFF
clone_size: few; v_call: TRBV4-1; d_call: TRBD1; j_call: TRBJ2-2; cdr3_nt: TGCGCCAGCAGCCAGGCCTTGGGACAGGTGATCACCGGGGAGCTGTTTTTT; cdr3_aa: CASSQALGQVITGELFF
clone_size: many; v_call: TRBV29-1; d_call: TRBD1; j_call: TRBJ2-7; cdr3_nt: TGCAGCGCCGGGACAGGGGGCTTAGGAGAGCAGTACTTC; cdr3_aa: CSAGTGGLGEQYF
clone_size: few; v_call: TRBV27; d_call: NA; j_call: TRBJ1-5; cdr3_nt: TGTGCCAGCAGCGCGGACCTAAATCAGCCCCAGCATTTT; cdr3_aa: CASSADLNQPQHF
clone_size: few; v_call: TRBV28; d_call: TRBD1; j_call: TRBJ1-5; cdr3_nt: TGTGCCAGCAGCCTTTTATGGACAGGGCGCAATCAGCCCCAGCATTTT; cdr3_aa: CASSLLWTGRNQPQHF
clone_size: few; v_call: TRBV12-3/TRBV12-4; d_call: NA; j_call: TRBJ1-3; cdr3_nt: TGTGCCAGCAGTTTGTACAGGGTCTCTGGAAACACCATATATTTT; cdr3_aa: CASSLYRVSGNTIYF
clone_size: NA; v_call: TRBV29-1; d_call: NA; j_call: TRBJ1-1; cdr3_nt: TGCAGCGGAAAGAACACTGAAGCTTTCTTT; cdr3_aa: CSGKNTEAFF
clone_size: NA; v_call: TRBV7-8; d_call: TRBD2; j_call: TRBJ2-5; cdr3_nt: TGTGCCAGCAGCTTTTACCCTAGCGGGAGGGCCAACGAGACCCAGTACTTC; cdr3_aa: CASSFYPSGRANETQYF
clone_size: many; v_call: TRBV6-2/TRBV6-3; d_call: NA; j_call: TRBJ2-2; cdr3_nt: TGTGCCAGCAGTTATCAGGCAGACACCGGGGAGCTGTTTTTT; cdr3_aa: CASSYQADTGELFF
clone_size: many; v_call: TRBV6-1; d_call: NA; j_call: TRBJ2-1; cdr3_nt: TGTGCCAGCAGTGGACCAGGGGAGTGGGAACACAATGAGCAGTTCTTC; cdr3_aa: CASSGPGEWEHNEQFF
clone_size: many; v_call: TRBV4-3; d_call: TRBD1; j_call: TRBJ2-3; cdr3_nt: TGCGCCAGCAGCCAGTCAAGGGGACAGGGGGCTACCGATACGCAGTATTTT; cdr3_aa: CASSQSRGQGATDTQYF
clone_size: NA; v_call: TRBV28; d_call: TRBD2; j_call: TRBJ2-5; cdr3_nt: TGTGCCAGCAGTTTAATTGAGACTAGCCGTTACCAAGAGACCCAGTACTTC; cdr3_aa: CASSLIETSRYQETQYF
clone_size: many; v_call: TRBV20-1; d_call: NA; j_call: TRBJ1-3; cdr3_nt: TGCAGTGCTTTCGGGACCACTGGAAACACCATATATTTT; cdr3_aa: CSAFGTTGNTIYF
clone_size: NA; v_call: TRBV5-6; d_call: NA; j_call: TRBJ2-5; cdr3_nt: TGTGCCAGCAGCGCAGCGACAGGACAAGAGACCCAGTACTTC; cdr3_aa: CASSAATGQETQYF
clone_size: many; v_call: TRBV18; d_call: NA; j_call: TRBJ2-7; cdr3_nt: TGTGCCACCTCTTCATACGGGGAGACCGACTACGAGCAGTACTTC; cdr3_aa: CATSSYGETDYEQYF
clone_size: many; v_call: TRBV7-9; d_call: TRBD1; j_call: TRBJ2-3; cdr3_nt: TGTGCCAGCAGCCCTCGGACAGGGTATGGTACAGATACGCAGTATTTT; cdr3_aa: CASSPRTGYGTDTQYF
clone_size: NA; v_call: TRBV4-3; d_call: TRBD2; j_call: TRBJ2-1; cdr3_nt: TGCGCCAGCAGCCAAGGTACGGGAGGGCCCCACAATGAGCAGTTCTTC; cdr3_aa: CASSQGTGGPHNEQFF
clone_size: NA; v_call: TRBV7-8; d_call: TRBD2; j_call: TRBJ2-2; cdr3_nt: TGTGCCAGCAGCTTATTTCGACTAGCGTCGAACACCGGGGAGCTGTTTTTT; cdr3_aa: CASSLFRLASNTGELFF
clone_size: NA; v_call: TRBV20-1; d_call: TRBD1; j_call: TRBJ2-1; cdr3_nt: TGCAGTGCCTCGACAGGGGGCGTCTACAATGAGCAGTTCTTC; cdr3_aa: CSASTGGVYNEQFF
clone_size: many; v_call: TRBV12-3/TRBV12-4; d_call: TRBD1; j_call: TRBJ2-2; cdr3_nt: TGTGCCACTCGACAGGGGTCCGGGGAGCTGTTTTTT; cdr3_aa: CATRQGSGELFF
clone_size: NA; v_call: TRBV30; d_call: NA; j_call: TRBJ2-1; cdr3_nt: TGTGCCTGGAGTGTACTAGAGAGTAATGAGCAGTTCTTC; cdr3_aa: CAWSVLESNEQFF
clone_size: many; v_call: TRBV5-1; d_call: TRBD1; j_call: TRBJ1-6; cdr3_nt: TGCGCCAGCAGCGGACAGGGTAATTCACCCCTCCACTTT; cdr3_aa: CASSGQGNSPLHF
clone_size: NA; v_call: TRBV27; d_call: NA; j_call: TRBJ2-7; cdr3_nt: TGTGCCAGCAGTTTAAGTACCTTCGACGAGCAGTACTTC; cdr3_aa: CASSLSTFDEQYF
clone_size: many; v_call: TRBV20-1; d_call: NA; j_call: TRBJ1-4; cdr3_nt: TGCAGTGCTAGAGGACCGCCTAATGAAAAACTGTTTTTT; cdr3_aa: CSARGPPNEKLFF
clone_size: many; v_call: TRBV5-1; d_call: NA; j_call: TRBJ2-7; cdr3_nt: TGCGCCAGCAGGAGAGGGGGAAACGAGCAGTACTTC; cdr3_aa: CASRRGGNEQYF
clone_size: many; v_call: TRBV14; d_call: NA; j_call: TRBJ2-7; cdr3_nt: TGTGCCAGCAGTCCCGGTATCTCCTACGAGCAGTACTTC; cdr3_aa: CASSPGISYEQYF
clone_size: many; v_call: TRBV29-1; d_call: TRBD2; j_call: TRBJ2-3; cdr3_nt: TGCAGCGTTGCAGCGGGGCCTACAGATACGCAGTATTTT; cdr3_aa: CSVAAGPTDTQYF
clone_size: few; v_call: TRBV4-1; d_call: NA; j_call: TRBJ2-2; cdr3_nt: TGCGCCAGCAGCCAGAGGGGAGGCACCGGGGAGCTGTTTTTT; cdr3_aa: CASSQRGGTGELFF
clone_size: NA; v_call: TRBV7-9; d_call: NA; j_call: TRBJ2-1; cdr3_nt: TGTGCCAGCAGCTTACTGAGACTAGTCCAGTCCAATGAGCAGTTCTTC; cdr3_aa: CASSLLRLVQSNEQFF
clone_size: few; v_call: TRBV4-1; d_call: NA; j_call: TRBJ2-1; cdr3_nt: TGCGCCAGCAGCCAAGTCCAAAGCTCCTACAATGAGCAGTTCTTC; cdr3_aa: CASSQVQSSYNEQFF
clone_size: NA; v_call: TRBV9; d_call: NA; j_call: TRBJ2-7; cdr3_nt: TGTGCCAGCAGCTCCAGGGACGAGGGATACGAGCAGTACTTC; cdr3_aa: CASSSRDEGYEQYF
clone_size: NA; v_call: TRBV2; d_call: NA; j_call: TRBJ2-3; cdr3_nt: TGTGCCAGCATATGGGGGGTTACAGATACGCAGTATTTT; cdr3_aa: CASIWGVTDTQYF
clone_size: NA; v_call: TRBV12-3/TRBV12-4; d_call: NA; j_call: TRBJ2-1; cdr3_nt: TGTGCCAGCAAAGAGGGGACAAGCTCCTACAATGAGCAGTTCTTC; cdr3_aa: CASKEGTSSYNEQFF
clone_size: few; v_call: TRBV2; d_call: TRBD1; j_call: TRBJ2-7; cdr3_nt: TGTGCCAGCAGTGAAAGGGGGCAACCGCGCTCCTACGAGCAGTACTTC; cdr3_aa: CASSERGQPRSYEQYF
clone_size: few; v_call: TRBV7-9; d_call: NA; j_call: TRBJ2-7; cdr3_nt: TGTGCCAGCAGCTTCGGGGTCCTTGTCCACGAGCAGTACTTC; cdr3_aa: CASSFGVLVHEQYF
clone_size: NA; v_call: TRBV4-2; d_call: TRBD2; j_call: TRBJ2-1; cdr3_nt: TGTGCCAGCAGCCAAAAGGGACTAGCCGCTCCCATTTACAATGAGCAGTTCTTC; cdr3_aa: CASSQKGLAAPIYNEQFF
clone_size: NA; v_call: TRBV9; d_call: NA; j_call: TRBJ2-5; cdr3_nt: TGTGCCAGCAGCGCCAGCCACGGCCTCCAAGAGACCCAGTACTTC; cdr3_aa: CASSASHGLQETQYF
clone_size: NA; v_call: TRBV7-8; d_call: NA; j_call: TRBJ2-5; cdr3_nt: TGTGCCAGCAGCTTCGGGTTAGTAGAGGAGACCCAGTACTTC; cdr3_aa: CASSFGLVEETQYF
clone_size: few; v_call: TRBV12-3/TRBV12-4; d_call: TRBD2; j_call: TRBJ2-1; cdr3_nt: TGTGCCAGCAGTTTGGCCCGTAGCGGGAGTGGGGACAATGAGCAGTTCTTC; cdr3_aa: CASSLARSGSGDNEQFF
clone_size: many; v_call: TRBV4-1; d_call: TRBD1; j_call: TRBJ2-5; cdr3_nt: TGCGCCAGCAGCCAGGGACAGGGGATCGAAGAGACCCAGTACTTC; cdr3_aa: CASSQGQGIEETQYF
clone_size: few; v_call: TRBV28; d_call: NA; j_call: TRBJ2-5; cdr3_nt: TGTGCCAGCAGGGTGCAGATGTACCAAGAGACCCAGTACTTC; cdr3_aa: CASRVQMYQETQYF
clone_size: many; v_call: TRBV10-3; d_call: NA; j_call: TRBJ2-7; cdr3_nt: TGTGCCAGCTTGCGCGATTACGAGCAGTACTTC; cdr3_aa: CASLRDYEQYF
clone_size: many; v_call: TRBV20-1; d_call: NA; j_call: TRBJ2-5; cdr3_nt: TGCAGTGCTAGAGCTGGGGGGAGCCAAGAGACCCAGTACTTC; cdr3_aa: CSARAGGSQETQYF